The present TCR beta chain was sequenced within a study of CD8 T cells in Susac syndrome. Across the whole study: Active disease was present in about six of the sequenced Susac syndrome patients, and remission in fewer than ten.

Trimming removed 0 bases at V and 9 bases at J, with 8 bases between. Germline lookup yields CDR1 MNHEY and CDR2 SMNVEV (reference sequence). There are 12 residues in the CDR3. Random hexamers were used to reverse transcribe an amount of about 0.45 to 1 ug RNA. Via MiXCR, TCRdb re-called the immunoSEQ multiplex PCR reads, giving one row per CDR3 protein. The sample carries some 140,000 distinct CDR3 sequences, approximately 95% recorded once. The source is a human donor with Susac syndrome. The chain joins TRBV27 to TRBJ2-5; D gene ambiguous. Sequenced: CD8+ T cells from PBMCs. CDR3 residues: CASSLSGKAQYF. The CDR3 nucleotides are TGTGCCAGCAGTTTATCGGGAAAGGCCCAGTACTTC.